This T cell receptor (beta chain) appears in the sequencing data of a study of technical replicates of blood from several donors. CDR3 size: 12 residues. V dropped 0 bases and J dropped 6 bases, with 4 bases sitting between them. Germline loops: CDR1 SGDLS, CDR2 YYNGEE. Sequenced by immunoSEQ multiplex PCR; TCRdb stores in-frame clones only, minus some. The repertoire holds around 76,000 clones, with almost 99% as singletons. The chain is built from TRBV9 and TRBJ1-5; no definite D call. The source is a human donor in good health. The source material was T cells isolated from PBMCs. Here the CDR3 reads CASSVGSQPQHF. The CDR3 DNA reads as TGTGCCAGCAGCGTAGGTAGTCAGCCCCAGCATTTT. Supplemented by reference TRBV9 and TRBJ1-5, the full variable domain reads DSGVTQTPKHLITATGQRVTLRCSPRSGDLSVYWYQQSLDQGLQFLIQYYNGEERAKGNILERFSAQQFPDLHSELNLSSLELGDSALYFCASSVGSQPQHFGDGTRLSIL.